This is a list of T cell receptor beta chains from one sample in a study of graft-versus-host responses after intestinal transplantation. Libraries were prepared by immunoSEQ multiplex PCR; TCRdb keeps only in-frame clonotypes and omits some of them. The table lists tens of thousands of clones, roughly 89% of them singletons. Their antigen targets remain unknown. The sample in question was unstimulated CD4+ T cells sorted from spleen or lymph node cells, obtained before intestinal transplant. The source is a human donor who received an intestinal transplant. Each CDR3 is given with its conserved first and last residue. The D gene is left open where the match is weak. Some rows have no size entry. The others give once, few or many, or a class for an expanded clone.

cdr3_aa cdr3_nt d_call v_call clone_size j_call
CASSSGQQSYEQYF TGCGCCAGCAGCTCGGGACAGCAATCCTACGAGCAGTACTTC TRBD1 TRBV5-1 NA TRBJ2-7
CASTRSGGTYEQYF TGCGCCAGCACCAGGTCTGGGGGGACCTACGAGCAGTACTTC NA TRBV5-1 NA TRBJ2-7
CASSHSRGTGGFYEQYF TGTGCCAGCAGCCATTCACGCGGGACAGGGGGCTTTTACGAGCAGTACTTC TRBD1 TRBV11-2 NA TRBJ2-7
CASTRGLTEAFF TGTGCCAGTACCCGGGGACTTACCGAAGCTTTCTTT NA TRBV19 NA TRBJ1-1
CASTQGMYTEAFF TGCGCCAGCACTCAGGGAATGTACACTGAAGCTTTCTTT NA TRBV10-2 NA TRBJ1-1
CASSLFHPIAGGASGTQYF TGTGCCAGCAGCTTATTCCACCCTATAGCGGGGGGGGCGTCAGGTACGCAGTATTTT TRBD2 TRBV11-2 NA TRBJ2-3
CASSHNSYEQYF TGCGCCAGCAGCCATAACAGCTACGAGCAGTACTTC NA TRBV4-1 NA TRBJ2-7
CASSQVRVPGNTIYF TGTGCCAGCAGCCAAGTCAGGGTCCCTGGAAACACCATATATTTT NA TRBV14 NA TRBJ1-3
CASSPGLAGYNEQFF TGCGCCAGCAGCCCGGGACTAGCGGGTTACAATGAGCAGTTCTTC TRBD2 TRBV4-3 NA TRBJ2-1
CASSEETGNEKLFF TGCGCCAGCAGTGAGGAGACAGGGAATGAAAAACTGTTTTTT TRBD1 TRBV10-2 NA TRBJ1-4
CASLGSLSSGGNEQFF TGTGCCAGCCTGGGTTCGCTGAGTTCCGGGGGGAATGAGCAGTTCTTC TRBD2 TRBV6-6 NA TRBJ2-1
CASSAPGLVLNTQYF TGTGCCAGCAGCGCCCCGGGACTAGTATTAAATACGCAGTATTTT TRBD2 TRBV9 NA TRBJ2-3
CASSLAGSSNYEQYF TGTGCCAGCAGCTTAGCGGGCTCCAGCAACTACGAGCAGTACTTC NA TRBV7-2 NA TRBJ2-7
CASSYAGNYGYTF TGTGCCAGTAGTTACGCAGGGAACTATGGCTACACCTTC NA TRBV19 NA TRBJ1-2
CASSEYTPGSGNTIYF TGTGCCAGCAGTGAATACACCCCAGGGTCTGGAAACACCATATATTTT NA TRBV25-1 NA TRBJ1-3
CASTPQTGNYGYTF TGCGCCAGCACCCCTCAGACAGGGAACTATGGCTACACCTTC TRBD1 TRBV4-3 NA TRBJ1-2
CASSLVGTGTNEQFF TGTGCCAGCAGCTTAGTAGGGACAGGGACCAATGAGCAGTTCTTC TRBD1 TRBV7-9 once TRBJ2-1
CASSLAPSGYNEQFF TGCGCCAGCAGCTTGGCCCCTAGCGGCTACAATGAGCAGTTCTTC TRBD2 TRBV5-1 NA TRBJ2-1
CASSLAEYTEAFF TGCGCCAGCAGCTTGGCAGAATACACTGAAGCTTTCTTT NA TRBV5-1 NA TRBJ1-1
CASSNIPGQPYF TGTGCCAGCAGCAACATTCCGGGACAGCCATACTTC TRBD1 TRBV7-2 NA TRBJ2-7
CASTGQGLAKNIQYF TGTGCCAGCACCGGACAGGGGCTAGCCAAAAACATTCAGTACTTC TRBD1 TRBV27 once TRBJ2-4
CASSDLTYGYTF TGTGCCAGCAGTGACCTTACTTATGGCTACACCTTC NA TRBV2 NA TRBJ1-2
CAWSRGRNTEAFF TGTGCCTGGAGCAGGGGGAGGAACACTGAAGCTTTCTTT TRBD1 TRBV30 NA TRBJ1-1
CASSLTGHLSGNTIYF TGTGCCAGCAGTTTAACGGGACATCTGTCTGGAAACACCATATATTTT NA TRBV27 NA TRBJ1-3
CASSLGTSGGPFNEQFF TGTGCCAGCAGCTTGGGGACTAGCGGGGGGCCTTTCAATGAGCAGTTCTTC TRBD2 TRBV5-6 NA TRBJ2-1
CASGLTGVTEAFF TGTGCTAGTGGTTTAACAGGGGTCACTGAAGCTTTCTTT TRBD1 TRBV12-5 NA TRBJ1-1
CASGLVLWQGGPSYNEQFF TGTGCTAGTGGTTTGGTACTGTGGCAGGGAGGACCCTCATACAATGAGCAGTTCTTC NA TRBV12-5 NA TRBJ2-1
CASSRGQGNTEAFF TGTGCCAGCAGCCGCGGACAGGGCAACACTGAAGCTTTCTTT TRBD1 TRBV7-2 NA TRBJ1-1
CASSLGQGREKLFF TGTGCCAGCAGCTTAGGTCAGGGGCGTGAAAAACTGTTTTTT NA TRBV7-2 NA TRBJ1-4
CASSPRDFSGANVLTF TGTGCCAGCAGCCCACGGGACTTCTCTGGGGCCAACGTCCTGACTTTC NA TRBV14 NA TRBJ2-6
CASSLRGQGNTEAFF TGTGCCAGCAGCTTAAGGGGACAGGGGAACACTGAAGCTTTCTTT TRBD1 TRBV7-9 NA TRBJ1-1
CASSGDTGELFF TGTGCCAGCTCGGGGGACACCGGGGAGCTGTTTTTT NA TRBV2 NA TRBJ2-2
CASSREDRDDTEAFF TGTGCCAGCAGCCGAGAGGACAGGGATGACACTGAAGCTTTCTTT TRBD1 TRBV5-5 NA TRBJ1-1
CASSLLWGGTDTQYF TGTGCCAGCAGCTTGTTGTGGGGGGGCACAGATACGCAGTATTTT NA TRBV5-6 NA TRBJ2-3
CASSPRDRGDGGYTF TGTGCCAGCAGTCCACGGGACAGGGGGGACGGTGGCTACACCTTC TRBD1 TRBV27 NA TRBJ1-2
CSVVNQDTQYF TGCAGCGTTGTAAATCAGGATACGCAGTATTTT NA TRBV29-1 NA TRBJ2-3
CASSASSGVAYEQYF TGTGCCAGCAGCGCCTCTAGCGGGGTTGCCTACGAGCAGTACTTC TRBD2 TRBV7-9 NA TRBJ2-7
CASSLQGDGYTF TGTGCCAGCAGCTTACAGGGGGATGGCTACACCTTC TRBD1 TRBV11-3 NA TRBJ1-2
CASSIGRQGIYEQYF TGTGCCAGTAGTATAGGCCGGCAGGGGATATACGAGCAGTACTTC NA TRBV19 NA TRBJ2-7
CASREDRMNSPLHF TGTGCCAGCAGGGAAGACAGGATGAATTCACCCCTCCACTTT NA TRBV27 NA TRBJ1-6
CAWTRPDRDNSPLHF TGTGCCTGGACACGTCCAGACAGGGATAATTCACCCCTCCACTTT TRBD1 TRBV30 NA TRBJ1-6
CASTKSSAPIYF TGTGCCAGCACCAAATCGAGCGCCCCCATATATTTT NA TRBV7-9 few TRBJ1-3
CSVDRPRLAGGDTQYF TGCAGCGTTGACCGGCCCCGACTAGCGGGGGGTGATACGCAGTATTTT TRBD2 TRBV29-1 NA TRBJ2-3
CASSPRGSSGGYYEQYF TGTGCCAGCAGCCCTAGGGGTAGTAGCGGGGGATACTACGAGCAGTACTTC TRBD2 TRBV7-2 NA TRBJ2-7
CASGRQGLLRNQPQHF TGTGCTAGTGGGCGTCAGGGTCTTCTTCGCAATCAGCCCCAGCATTTT NA TRBV12-5 NA TRBJ1-5
CASSQSGTGGVGETQYF TGTGCCAGTAGTCAAAGCGGGACAGGGGGCGTTGGAGAGACCCAGTACTTC TRBD1 TRBV19 NA TRBJ2-5
CASSFTTQEGVHYGYTF TGTGCCAGCAGTTTCACTACCCAAGAGGGAGTTCACTATGGCTACACCTTC NA TRBV27 NA TRBJ1-2
CASSFFSSGNTIYF TGCGCCAGCAGCTTCTTTAGCTCTGGAAACACCATATATTTT NA TRBV5-1 NA TRBJ1-3
CASSPSGQGEKLFF TGTGCCAGCTCACCATCGGGACAGGGTGAAAAACTGTTTTTT TRBD1 TRBV18 NA TRBJ1-4
CASSPESGGNTIYF TGTGCCAGCTCACCGGAGAGCGGTGGAAACACCATATATTTT NA TRBV18 once TRBJ1-3
CASSRGTGNLPLHF TGTGCCAGCAGTCGTGGGACAGGGAACCTACCCCTCCACTTT TRBD1 TRBV6-5 NA TRBJ1-6
CASRYTGRGTEAFF TGTGCCAGCAGATATACAGGGAGGGGGACTGAAGCTTTCTTT NA TRBV27 NA TRBJ1-1
CAWSVPLAGVADTQYF TGTGCCTGGAGTGTCCCCCTAGCGGGGGTGGCAGATACGCAGTATTTT TRBD2 TRBV30 NA TRBJ2-3
CASSPIGDGYTF TGTGCCAGCAGCCCGATAGGGGATGGCTACACCTTC NA TRBV7-7 NA TRBJ1-2
CASRKPGQINTEAFF TGTGCCAGCAGAAAACCGGGACAGATAAACACTGAAGCTTTCTTT TRBD1 TRBV6-5 NA TRBJ1-1
CASSPGQVLGGMNSPLHF TGCGCCAGCAGTCCAGGGCAGGTATTGGGAGGGATGAATTCACCCCTCCACTTT NA TRBV5-1 NA TRBJ1-6
CASSLLGAGRDEAFF TGTGCCAGCAGCTTGCTGGGGGCAGGGCGCGATGAAGCTTTCTTT NA TRBV7-2 NA TRBJ1-1
CASSPASGETQYF TGTGCCAGCTCACCAGCCTCGGGAGAGACCCAGTACTTC NA TRBV18 NA TRBJ2-5
CASSAKNWYDGDTQYF TGTGCCAGCAGTGCAAAAAACTGGTACGATGGTGATACGCAGTATTTT NA TRBV25-1 NA TRBJ2-3
CASSGRDREGYTF TGTGCCAGCAGTGGCCGGGACAGGGAAGGCTACACCTTC TRBD1 TRBV2 NA TRBJ1-2